The clone carrying this T cell receptor beta chain was picked up many times. Its antigen remains unknown. These data belong to a study of T cells in Graves' hyperthyroidism and ophthalmopathy. General study points: Stable hyperthyroidism and ophthalmopathy were separated using 13 V-J signatures. Blood also carried most thyroid clonotypes expanded above 0.001.

Amplification targeted TCR beta CDR3 regions from RNA transcripts. First-round RT-PCR targeting the TCR CDR3 was performed with the HTBI primer set. TCRdb fed the multiplex PCR reads into MiXCR, producing one record per CDR3 protein. The data show about 640,000 distinct CDR3 sequences, with 20% to 25% seen just once and 30% to 40% held by the top ten. V shed 3 bases, J shed 0 bases, and the junction held 1 base outside the gene matches. The germline CDR1 and CDR2 sequences are SGHRS and YFSETQ. The CDR3 has 14 residues. Patients showing uncontrolled infection, other autoimmune disease, pregnancy or lactation were ineligible. 9 to 10 ml fresh peripheral blood yielded the PBMCs.

The TCR was taken from a man in his thirties or forties with Graves' ophthalmopathy. This chain connects TRBV5-1 to TRBJ1-1, with 8 bases lining up with TRBD1. Sequenced sample: blood. This chain's CDR3 is CASSSTGVNTEAFF. For the CDR3, the DNA is TGCGCCAGCAGCTCGACAGGGGTGAACACTGAAGCTTTCTTT.